Following are 13 T cell receptor beta chains from one sample sequenced in a study of OX40 agonist ivuxolimab in advanced cancers. Data came from immunoSEQ multiplex PCR; TCRdb stores just in-frame clones and leaves some out. The table records 30,000 to 40,000 clones, roughly 76% of them present only once. The material was CD4+ or CD8+ T cells sorted from blood, obtained in a trial of the OX40 agonist ivuxolimab. These receptors were obtained from an adult with an advanced solid tumor such as melanoma, head and neck, liver or kidney cancer.

The genes are TRBV7-9 and TRBJ2-1; D possibly corresponds to TRBD2 (5 bases). V was clipped by 6 bases and J by 9 bases, with 21 bases between them. This CDR3 region has 15 residues. Germline lookup yields CDR1 SEHNR and CDR2 FQNEAQ (reference sequence). CDR3 sequence: CASRLGPSEGSEQFF. The CDR3 region has the DNA TGTGCCAGCAGACTCGGGCCAAGTGAGGGTAGTGAGCAGTTCTTC.

The rearrangement uses TRBV4-1 and TRBJ2-3; D not resolved. V lost 2 bases to trimming and J lost 4 bases, with 16 bases between them. This CDR3 contains 16 residues. Per the germline V gene, CDR1 is MGHRA and CDR2 is YSYEKL. This chain's CDR3 is CASSQSGVSEADTQYF. Here the CDR3 DNA reads TGCGCCAGCAGCCAATCCGGCGTGTCGGAAGCAGATACGCAGTATTTT.

The chain carries TRBV7-2 and TRBJ2-2, with 11 bases fitting TRBD2. V shed 1 base and J 6 bases; nucleotides not matched to a gene: 7. Looked up from germline, CDR1 is SGHTA and CDR2 is FQGNSA. The CDR3 has 17 residues. The CDR3 nucleotides are TGTGCCAGCAGCTTAGTTAGCGGGAGGGCCAGATCCGGGGAGCTGTTTTTT. This encodes CASSLVSGRARSGELFF.

The chain has TRBV6-5 and TRBJ1-6; TRBD1 is a possible D gene (5 bases). CDR1 MNHEY and CDR2 SVGAGI come from the germline V gene. Trimming removed 8 bases from V and 6 bases from J, with 11 bases in between. CDR3 length: 13 amino acids. The CDR3 region is CASQPGANSPLHF. The CDR3 nucleotides read TGTGCCAGCCAGCCTGGGGCTAATTCACCCCTCCACTTT.

This rearrangement joins TRBV19 to TRBJ1-1; tentatively, D is TRBD1 (5 bases). In germline, CDR1 is LNHDA, CDR2 SQIVND (reference sequence). Trimming removed 6 bases at V and 1 base at J, with 6 bases between. The CDR3 extends over 12 amino acids. The CDR3 here is CASRGANTEAFF. The CDR3 DNA is TGTGCCAGTAGAGGGGCGAACACTGAAGCTTTCTTT.

This chain uses TRBV5-6 with TRBJ1-2; no reliable D call. Per germline, CDR1 SGHDT and CDR2 YYEEEE. There are 15 residues in the CDR3. The V and J ends lost 1 base and 8 bases respectively, with 18 bases between them. The CDR3 sequence: CASSLFGQASLGYTF. CDR3 nucleotide sequence: TGTGCCAGCAGCTTGTTCGGGCAGGCGTCCCTAGGCTACACCTTC.

This clone occurred a few times. The chain carries TRBV27 and TRBJ1-5, with D unresolved. V lost 6 bases to trimming and J lost 7 bases, with 10 bases between them. This CDR3 is 12 amino acids long. Germline CDR1 reads MNHEY; CDR2 reads SMNVEV (reference sequence). CDR3 in amino acids: CASRAGNQPQHF. DNA of the CDR3: TGTGCCAGCAGGGCCGGGAACCAGCCCCAGCATTTT.

This chain links TRBV5-1 with TRBJ1-5, with D uncertain. The germline V and J ends were trimmed by 0 bases and 0 bases, with 10 bases remaining between them. Per the germline V gene, CDR1 is SGHRS and CDR2 is YFSETQ. The CDR3 runs 16 residues. CDR3 residues: CASSLGGQYSNQPQHF. In nucleotides, the CDR3 is TGCGCCAGCAGCTTGGGTGGGCAGTATAGCAATCAGCCCCAGCATTTT.

The chain carries TRBV5-1 and TRBJ2-5, with 7 bases fitting TRBD2. Trimming at V came to 0 bases and at J to 5 bases, leaving 7 bases not matched to a gene. This CDR3 comprises 15 residues. CDR1 SGHRS and CDR2 YFSETQ come from the germline V gene. The CDR3 here is CASSLEAGEWETQYF. CDR3 DNA: TGCGCCAGCAGCTTGGAGGCGGGAGAATGGGAGACCCAGTACTTC. The complete variable domain, with remaining parts taken from reference TRBV5-1 and TRBJ2-5, reads KAGVTQTPRYLIKTRGQQVTLSCSPISGHRSVSWYQQTPGQGLQFLFEYFSETQRNKGNFPGRFSGRQFSNSRSEMNVSTLELGDSALYLCASSLEAGEWETQYFGPGTRLLVL.

This clone was counted once. The chain couples TRBV27 to TRBJ2-2; D might be TRBD1 (6 bases). This CDR3 has 15 residues. Trimming took off 2 bases at V and 6 bases at J, with 13 bases between the two ends. Germline loops: CDR1 MNHEY, CDR2 SMNVEV (reference sequence). The CDR3 sequence: CASSLQSQGPGELFF. The CDR3 DNA follows: TGTGCCAGCAGTTTACAATCACAGGGTCCCGGGGAGCTGTTTTTT.

This clone has only one observation. The chain is built from TRBV4-1 and TRBJ2-7, with D possibly called TRBD1 or TRBD2 (5 bases each). Trimming took 1 base from V and 5 from J, leaving 12 bases between them. The CDR3 is made up of 14 amino acids. Germline V lookup: CDR1 MGHRA, CDR2 YSYEKL. CDR3 loop: CASSQGGSRDEQYF. The CDR3 nucleotides are TGCGCCAGCAGCCAAGGGGGGTCCCGGGACGAGCAGTACTTC.

J is TRBJ1-6 and V is TRBV5-1; no definite D call. The germline V gene has CDR1 SGHRS and CDR2 YFSETQ. V shed 4 bases and J shed 7 bases, with 9 bases lying between them. This CDR3 region has 13 residues. The CDR3 here is CASSAEGNSPLHF. The DNA for the CDR3 is TGCGCCAGCAGCGCCGAAGGGAATTCACCCCTCCACTTT.

V gene TRBV4-1 combines with J gene TRBJ2-7; 11 positions agree with TRBD2. The CDR3 is made up of 20 amino acids. With 1 base clipped from V and 0 bases from J, the junction kept 14 bases outside the gene matches. CDR1 is MGHRA, CDR2 YSYEKL, per germline. The CDR3 region is CASSQVSGLAGGRSSYEQYF. DNA of the CDR3: TGCGCCAGCAGCCAAGTATCCGGACTAGCGGGTGGTCGCTCCTCCTACGAGCAGTACTTC.